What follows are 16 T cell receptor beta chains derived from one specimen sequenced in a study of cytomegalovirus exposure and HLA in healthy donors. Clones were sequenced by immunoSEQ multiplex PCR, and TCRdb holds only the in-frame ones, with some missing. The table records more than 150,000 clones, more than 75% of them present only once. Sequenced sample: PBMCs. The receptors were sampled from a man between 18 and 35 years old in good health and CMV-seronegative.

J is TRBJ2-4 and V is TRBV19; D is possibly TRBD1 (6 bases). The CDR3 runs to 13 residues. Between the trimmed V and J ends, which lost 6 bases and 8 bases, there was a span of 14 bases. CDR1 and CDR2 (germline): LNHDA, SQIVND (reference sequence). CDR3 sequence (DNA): TGTGCCAGTAGGAACAGGGCTGTCGACATTCAGTACTTC. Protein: CASRNRAVDIQYF.

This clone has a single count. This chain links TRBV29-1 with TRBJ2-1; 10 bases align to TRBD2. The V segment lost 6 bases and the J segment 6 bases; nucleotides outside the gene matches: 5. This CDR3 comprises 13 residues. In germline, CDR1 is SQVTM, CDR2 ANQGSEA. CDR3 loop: CSVTSGIFNEQFF. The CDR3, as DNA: TGCAGCGTAACTAGCGGGATTTTCAATGAGCAGTTCTTC.

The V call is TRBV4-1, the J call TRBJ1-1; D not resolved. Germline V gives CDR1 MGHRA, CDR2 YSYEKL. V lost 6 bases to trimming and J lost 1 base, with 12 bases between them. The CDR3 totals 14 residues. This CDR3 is CASSQQQKNTEAFF. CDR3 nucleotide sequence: TGCGCCAGCAGTCAACAACAGAAGAACACTGAAGCTTTCTTT.

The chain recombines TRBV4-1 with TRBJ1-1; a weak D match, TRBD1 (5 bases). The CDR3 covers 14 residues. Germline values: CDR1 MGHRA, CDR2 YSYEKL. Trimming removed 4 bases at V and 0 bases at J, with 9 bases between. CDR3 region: CASSRGHLNTEAFF. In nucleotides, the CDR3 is TGCGCCAGCAGCCGTGGACACCTGAACACTGAAGCTTTCTTT.

The DNA of the CDR3 is TGTGCCAGCAGCTTGGACAGAAAATATGGCTACACCTTC. Its translation is CASSLDRKYGYTF. The V gene is TRBV7-9, the J gene TRBJ1-2, with D possibly TRBD1 on 6 matching bases. With 3 bases removed from V and 5 bases from J, the gap between germline ends came to 10 bases. Germline CDR1 reads SEHNR; CDR2 reads FQNEAQ (reference sequence). This CDR3 region has 13 residues.

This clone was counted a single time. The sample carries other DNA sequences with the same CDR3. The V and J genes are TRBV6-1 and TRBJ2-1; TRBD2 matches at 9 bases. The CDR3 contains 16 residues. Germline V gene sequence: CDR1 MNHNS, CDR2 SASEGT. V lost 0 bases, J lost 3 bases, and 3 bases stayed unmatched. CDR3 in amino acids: CASSEALAGSYNEQFF. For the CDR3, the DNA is TGTGCCAGCAGTGAAGCGCTAGCGGGGAGCTACAATGAGCAGTTCTTC.

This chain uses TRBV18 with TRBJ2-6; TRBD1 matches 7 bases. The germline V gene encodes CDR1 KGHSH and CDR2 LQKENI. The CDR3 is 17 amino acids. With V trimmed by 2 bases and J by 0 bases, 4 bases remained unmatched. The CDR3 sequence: CASSPFRGNSGANVLTF. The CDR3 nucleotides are TGTGCCAGCTCACCATTCAGGGGGAACTCTGGGGCCAACGTCCTGACTTTC.

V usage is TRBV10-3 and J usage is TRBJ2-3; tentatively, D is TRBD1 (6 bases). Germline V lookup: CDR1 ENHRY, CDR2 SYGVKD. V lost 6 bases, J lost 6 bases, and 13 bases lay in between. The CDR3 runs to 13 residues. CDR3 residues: CAIRRQAADTQYF. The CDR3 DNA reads TGTGCCATCAGAAGACAGGCGGCGGATACGCAGTATTTT.

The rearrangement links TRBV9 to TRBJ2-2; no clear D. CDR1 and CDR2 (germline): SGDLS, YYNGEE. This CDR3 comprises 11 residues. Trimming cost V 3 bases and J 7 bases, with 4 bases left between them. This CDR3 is CASSESGELFF. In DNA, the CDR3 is TGTGCCAGCAGCGAGAGCGGGGAGCTGTTTTTT.

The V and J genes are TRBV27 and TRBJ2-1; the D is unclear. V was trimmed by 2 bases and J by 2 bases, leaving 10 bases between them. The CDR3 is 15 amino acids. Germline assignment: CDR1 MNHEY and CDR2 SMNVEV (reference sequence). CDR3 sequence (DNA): TGTGCCAGCAGTTTACCCCCGAGCCCCTACAATGAGCAGTTCTTC. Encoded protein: CASSLPPSPYNEQFF.

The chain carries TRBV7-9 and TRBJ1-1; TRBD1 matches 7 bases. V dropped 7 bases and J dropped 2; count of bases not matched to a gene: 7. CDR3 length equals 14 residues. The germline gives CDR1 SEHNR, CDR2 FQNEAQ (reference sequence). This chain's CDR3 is CASTDPGGNTEAFF. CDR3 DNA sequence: TGTGCCAGCACCGACCCAGGGGGAAACACTGAAGCTTTCTTT.

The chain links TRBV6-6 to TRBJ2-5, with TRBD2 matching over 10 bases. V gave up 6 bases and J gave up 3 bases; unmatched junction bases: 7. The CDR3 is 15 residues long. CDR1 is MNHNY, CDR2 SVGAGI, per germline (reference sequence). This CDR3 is CASSWGLANEETQYF. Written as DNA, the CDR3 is TGTGCCAGCAGCTGGGGACTAGCGAACGAAGAGACCCAGTACTTC.

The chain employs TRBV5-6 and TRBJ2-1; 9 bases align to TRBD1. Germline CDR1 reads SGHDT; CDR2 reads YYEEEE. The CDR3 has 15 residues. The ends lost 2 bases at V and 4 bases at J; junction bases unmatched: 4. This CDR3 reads CASSFGTGPYNEQFF. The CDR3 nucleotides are TGTGCCAGCAGCTTCGGGACAGGGCCTTACAATGAGCAGTTCTTC.

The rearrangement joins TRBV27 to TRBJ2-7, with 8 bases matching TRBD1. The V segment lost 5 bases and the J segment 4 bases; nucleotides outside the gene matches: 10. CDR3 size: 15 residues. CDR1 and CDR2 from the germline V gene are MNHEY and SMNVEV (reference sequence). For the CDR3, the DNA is TGTGCCAGCAGTGACCGAAACAGGGGGAGGTACGAGCAGTACTTC. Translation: CASSDRNRGRYEQYF.

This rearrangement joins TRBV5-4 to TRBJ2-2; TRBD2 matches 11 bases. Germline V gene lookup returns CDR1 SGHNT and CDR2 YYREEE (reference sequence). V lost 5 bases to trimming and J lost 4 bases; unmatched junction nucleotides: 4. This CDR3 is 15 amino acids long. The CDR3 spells CASRDSGRATGELFF. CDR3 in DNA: TGTGCCAGCAGGGATAGCGGGAGGGCCACCGGGGAGCTGTTTTTT.

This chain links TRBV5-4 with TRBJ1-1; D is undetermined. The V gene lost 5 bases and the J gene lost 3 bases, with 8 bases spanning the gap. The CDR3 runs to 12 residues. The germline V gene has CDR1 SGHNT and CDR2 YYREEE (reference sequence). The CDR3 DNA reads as TGTGCCAGCAGTCCGGAGGACACTGAAGCTTTCTTT. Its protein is CASSPEDTEAFF.